The 17 T cell receptor beta chains below come from one sample, sequenced in a study of blood T cells in healthy people across ages. The second PCR ran roughly 6 to 12 cycles with a sample-barcoded 5' primer and J-beta primers. TCRdb redid the calling of the 5' RACE reads with MiXCR, one entry per CDR3 protein. The table records roughly 1.9 million distinct CDR3 sequences, more than 35% of them present only once. Sequencing used blood. Receptors originate from a human donor in good health.

In this sample, this clonotype turned up a few times. The chain has TRBV11-2 and TRBJ2-4, with D hard to call. With 2 bases removed from V and 0 bases from J, the gap between germline ends came to 29 bases. This CDR3 contains 22 residues. Per the germline V gene, CDR1 is SGHAT and CDR2 is FQNNGV. The CDR3 DNA sequence: TGTGCCAGCAGCTTATCCGCTCAAGGCCACGGTGGTCCAAGCCTAGCCAAAAACATTCAGTACTTC. This gives the protein CASSLSAQGHGGPSLAKNIQYF.

The genes are TRBV27 and TRBJ2-7; D gene ambiguous. The germline CDR1 and CDR2 sequences are MNHEY and SMNVEV (reference sequence). V was cut by 3 bases and J by 5 bases, with 11 bases left in between. The CDR3 has 13 residues. CDR3 sequence reads: CASSFYNSNEQYF. CDR3 in DNA: TGTGCCAGCAGTTTTTACAATTCAAACGAGCAGTACTTC.

This clonotype showed up many times. This chain uses TRBV28 with TRBJ2-3; 8 nucleotides align to TRBD2. The length of the CDR3 is 14 residues. The V gene end was trimmed by 7 bases and the J gene end by 2 bases; junction bases not matched to a gene: 5. CDR1 is MDHEN and CDR2 is SYDVKM in the germline V gene. For the CDR3, the DNA is TGTGCCAGCACGAGCGGGGGACACACAGATACGCAGTATTTT. It yields the protein CASTSGGHTDTQYF. Based on the CDR3 plus reference TRBV28 and TRBJ2-3, the full variable domain is DVKVTQSSRYLVKRTGEKVFLECVQDMDHENMFWYRQDPGLGLRLIYFSYDVKMKEKGDIPEGYSVSREKKERFSLILESASTNQTSMYLCASTSGGHTDTQYFGPGTRLTVL.

This clonotype was found a few times. The rearrangement joins TRBV7-2 to TRBJ2-3, with D uncertain. The CDR3 runs 14 residues. Germline CDR1 and CDR2: SGHTA and FQGNSA. Between the trimmed V and J ends, which lost 5 bases and 2 bases, there was a span of 11 bases. The DNA of the CDR3 is TGTGCCAGCAGCCTTTTCGAGTCCACAGATACGCAGTATTTT. It codes for CASSLFESTDTQYF.

This clonotype appeared a few times. V usage is TRBV28 and J usage is TRBJ1-2; 7 bases are a match to TRBD1. J was trimmed by 4 bases and V by 6 bases; bases with no gene match: 11. Germline loops: CDR1 MDHEN, CDR2 SYDVKM. This CDR3 is 15 amino acids long. CDR3 DNA sequence: TGTGCCAGCAGACCCACAGGGGCACTGATCTATGGCTACACCTTC. This codes for CASRPTGALIYGYTF.

The J gene is TRBJ1-2, the V gene TRBV9; 9 positions match TRBD1. V was pared by 4 bases and J by 6 bases, with 10 bases of the junction left unmatched. This CDR3 spans 15 amino acids. Germline CDR1 SGDLS, CDR2 YYNGEE. In nucleotides, the CDR3 is TGTGCCAGCAGCCCAACGGGCGGACAGGGGAATGGCTACACCTTC. Amino acids: CASSPTGGQGNGYTF.

This CDR3 is CASSYSGGVGYGYTF. As DNA, the CDR3 is TGTGCCAGCAGTTACTCTGGGGGGGTCGGCTATGGCTACACCTTC. The genes are TRBV6-6 and TRBJ1-2, with D possibly being TRBD1 (5 bases). Germline loops: CDR1 MNHNY, CDR2 SVGAGI (reference sequence). The CDR3 covers 15 residues. V shed 0 bases and J shed 4 bases, with 12 bases lying between them.

This clonotype has a handful of counts. The chain couples TRBV19 to TRBJ2-7; the match to TRBD1 covers 9 bases. J was trimmed by 2 bases and V by 2 bases; bases with no gene match: 1. Germline V lookup: CDR1 LNHDA, CDR2 SQIVND (reference sequence). CDR3 length: 14 residues. This chain's CDR3 is CASSIRTGAYEQYF. The CDR3, as DNA: TGTGCCAGTAGTATAAGGACAGGGGCCTACGAGCAGTACTTC. The whole variable domain, remainder taken from reference TRBV19 and TRBJ2-7, is DGGITQSPKYLFRKEGQNVTLSCEQNLNHDAMYWYRQDPGQGLRLIYYSQIVNDFQKGDIAEGYSVSREKKESFPLTVTSAQKNPTAFYLCASSIRTGAYEQYFGPGTRLTVT.

This clonotype was counted only a few times. The chain couples TRBV5-5 to TRBJ1-3; the D is unclear. CDR3 length: 15 amino acids. The V and J ends lost 2 bases and 1 base respectively, with 10 bases between them. Germline CDR1 and CDR2: SGHKS and YYEKEE (reference sequence). CDR3 protein: CASSFWSGSGNTIYF. CDR3 sequence (DNA): TGTGCCAGCAGCTTCTGGTCCGGTTCTGGAAACACCATATATTTT.

This chain joins TRBV7-9 and TRBJ2-7; D is undetermined. The ends were cut back, 0 bases at V and 3 bases at J, with 9 bases in the middle. Germline-derived CDR1 and CDR2 are SEHNR and FQNEAQ (reference sequence). This CDR3 is built from 14 residues. This CDR3 reads CASSLAIEYYEQYF. The DNA for the CDR3 is TGTGCCAGCAGCTTAGCAATAGAATACTACGAGCAGTACTTC.

This clonotype came up a few times. The J gene is TRBJ2-3, the V gene TRBV10-3; D is ambiguous. The CDR3 consists of 15 residues. CDR1 is ENHRY, CDR2 SYGVKD, per germline. Trimming cost V 0 bases and J 5 bases, with 12 bases left between them. CDR3 residues: CAISESAADRDTQYF. The CDR3, as DNA: TGTGCCATCAGTGAGTCGGCGGCCGACCGAGATACGCAGTATTTT.

This clonotype turned up a few times. The junction does not match germline at one end; this may be a read error. The J gene is TRBJ2-5, the V gene TRBV6-4; D assignment may be TRBD1 or TRBD2 (5 bases each). Germline CDR1 is MRHNA and CDR2 is SNTAGT. The CDR3 length is 15 residues. CDR3 nucleotides: TGTGCCATCAGTTTAGGGACCTCCGACCGGGAGACCCAGTACTTC. Protein sequence: CAISLGTSDRETQYF.

This sequence joins TRBV5-1 and TRBJ2-1, with TRBD2 matching over 7 bases. V gave up 4 bases and J gave up 7 bases; unmatched junction bases: 5. The CDR3 covers 13 residues. Germline lookup yields CDR1 SGHRS and CDR2 YFSETQ. CDR3 DNA: TGCGCCAGCAGCGTCCCCGGGAGGAATGAGCAGTTCTTC. This codes for CASSVPGRNEQFF.

This clonotype was detected only a few times. The chain uses TRBV7-2 and TRBJ2-4; D may be TRBD1 or TRBD2 (5 bases each). The assigned J gene may be wrong: the sequence end matches TRBJ2-7 better. The CDR3 sequence is 14 residues long. The germline CDR1 and CDR2 sequences are SGHTA and FQGNSA. The CDR3 DNA reads TGTGCCAGCAGCTTCGGGGCAGGGAGCCACGAGCAGTACTTC. Translated, it gives CASSFGAGSHEQYF.

This rearrangement joins TRBV6-6 to TRBJ2-7; tentative D call: TRBD1 (6 bases). V dropped 4 bases and J dropped 2 bases, with 18 bases sitting between them. The CDR3 consists of 16 residues. Germline assignment: CDR1 MNHNY and CDR2 SVGAGI (reference sequence). Here the CDR3 DNA reads TGTGCCAGCAGTTTAACGTACAGGGCGCATACCTACGAGCAGTACTTC. Its translation is CASSLTYRAHTYEQYF.

The sample holds a few counts of this clonotype. The V and J genes are TRBV7-9 and TRBJ2-1; D gene ambiguous. The germline V gene has CDR1 SEHNR and CDR2 FQNEAQ (reference sequence). V lost 9 bases to trimming and J lost 8 bases, with 29 bases between them. This CDR3 has 17 amino acids. The CDR3 DNA sequence: TGTGCCAGTTATTATCGAATGGCAGCCATAGATAGGGATGAGCAGTTCTTC. Translated: CASYYRMAAIDRDEQFF.

J is TRBJ2-2 and V is TRBV24-1; no reliable D call. This CDR3 has 15 amino acids. CDR1 and CDR2 (germline): KGHDR, SFDVKD. V was clipped by 6 bases and J by 9 bases, with 19 bases between them. The DNA for the CDR3 is TGTGCCACCAGTTTAGGGCGCGGATCCGATAGGGAGCTGTTTTTT. Its protein product is CATSLGRGSDRELFF.